Presented here are 16 T cell receptor beta chains from one specimen sequenced in a study of blood T cells in healthy people across ages (dated by TCRdb to between 2014 and 2017). The method was 5' RACE. The reads were generated on an Illumina HiSeq 2500. A second PCR of 7 to 11 cycles was run with a J-beta primer mix and a sample-barcoded 5' primer. TCRdb applied fastp at Q25 and MiXCR to the public reads, then kept only in-frame beta chains. Rows with a matching CDR3 protein are joined into one entry that keeps the most common DNA and genes. Across this sample there are about 500,000 distinct CDR3 sequences, with 20% to 30% seen only once. The ten largest clones take up 8.5% to 9.5% of the sample. The data were also submitted as part of a second study, on T cells of mothers and their children.

The sequenced sample consisted of blood. These receptors were collected from a boy aged 5 to 17 in good health.

This clonotype was seen a few times. V usage is TRBV28 and J usage is TRBJ2-3; no clear D. Germline lookup yields CDR1 MDHEN and CDR2 SYDVKM. Trimming left V 5 bases short and J 5 bases short, with 5 bases between. This CDR3 comprises 11 residues. The CDR3 loop is CASSRLDTQYF. The DNA for the CDR3 is TGTGCCAGCAGTCGGCTAGATACGCAGTATTTT.

This clonotype was seen only a few times. The rearrangement joins TRBV28 to TRBJ1-4, with 7 bases that match TRBD1. The CDR3 contains 15 residues. V gave up 3 bases and J gave up 2 bases; unmatched junction bases: 3. CDR1 is MDHEN, CDR2 SYDVKM, per germline. CDR3 sequence (DNA): TGTGCCAGCAGTTTCTTCAGGGGGACTAATGAAAAACTGTTTTTT. Its translation: CASSFFRGTNEKLFF.

The sample holds a few counts of this clonotype. The chain carries TRBV4-1 and TRBJ2-6, with 11 bases aligning to TRBD1. V dropped 0 bases and J dropped 0; count of bases not matched to a gene: 1. Germline loops: CDR1 MGHRA, CDR2 YSYEKL. There are 18 residues in the CDR3. Here the CDR3 reads CASSQEGTGGSGANVLTF. The CDR3 DNA sequence: TGCGCCAGCAGCCAAGAAGGGACAGGGGGCTCTGGGGCCAACGTCCTGACTTTC.

V is TRBV20-1 and J is TRBJ2-5; 7 bases agree with TRBD1. Germline CDR1 is DFQATT and CDR2 is SNEGSKA (reference sequence). The CDR3 runs to 13 residues. Unmatched junction bases numbered 8, after V lost 6 bases and J lost 4 bases. The CDR3 nucleotides read TGCAGTGCCCAGGGGGAGTCGGGAGAGACCCAGTACTTC. Its protein product is CSAQGESGETQYF.

In this sample, this clonotype turned up a few times. The V gene is TRBV5-1, the J gene TRBJ1-2; TRBD1 is a possible D gene (6 bases). Germline CDR1 and CDR2: SGHRS and YFSETQ. V was clipped by 7 bases and J by 8 bases, with 21 bases between them. The CDR3 is 14 residues long. In DNA form, the CDR3 reads TGCGCCAGCTCCCATTATACGGGGGGCGCCGGCTACACCTTC. Protein sequence: CASSHYTGGAGYTF.

In its sample, this clonotype was seen a few times. Compared with germline, one end of the junction differs, possibly owing to a read error. The CDR3 region is CARSLMGTDTQYF. The CDR3 DNA follows: TGTGCCCGCAGTCTAATGGGCACAGATACGCAGTATTTT. The chain combines TRBV7-3 with TRBJ2-3; the D is unclear. The CDR3 runs to 13 residues. Per germline, CDR1 SGHTA and CDR2 FQGTGA.

This clonotype was counted at least ten times. The V and J genes are TRBV28 and TRBJ2-3; D is ambiguous. CDR1 and CDR2 (germline): MDHEN, SYDVKM. The CDR3 has 12 amino acids. V was cut by 6 bases and J by 2 bases, with 6 bases left in between. The chain's CDR3 is CASSLITDTQYF. In nucleotides, the CDR3 is TGTGCCAGCAGCCTGATCACAGATACGCAGTATTTT.

V is TRBV6-6 and J is TRBJ1-5; no reliable D call. This CDR3 has 16 residues. With 0 bases removed from V and 7 bases from J, the gap between germline ends came to 16 bases. CDR1 and CDR2 (germline): MNHNY, SVGAGI (reference sequence). The CDR3 DNA is TGTGCCAGCAGTTACTCGATCTCGGGAGGAGGACAGCCCCAGCATTTT. Protein sequence: CASSYSISGGGQPQHF.

The chain combines TRBV4-2 with TRBJ2-7; no firm D call. Trimming removed 0 bases from V and 5 bases from J, with 2 bases in between. The CDR3 runs to 11 residues. CDR1 is LGHNA, CDR2 YNFKEQ, per germline. The CDR3 DNA is TGTGCCAGCAGCCAAGACAACGAGCAGTACTTC. Protein: CASSQDNEQYF.

V is TRBV28 and J is TRBJ1-4; D perhaps matches TRBD1 (5 bases). This CDR3 spans 14 amino acids. V lost 6 bases, J lost 4 bases, and 12 bases lay in between. Germline loops: CDR1 MDHEN, CDR2 SYDVKM. The CDR3 loop reads CASSSTGFNEKLFF. CDR3 bases: TGTGCCAGCAGCTCAACAGGATTTAATGAAAAACTGTTTTTT. The complete variable domain, with remaining parts taken from reference TRBV28 and TRBJ1-4, reads DVKVTQSSRYLVKRTGEKVFLECVQDMDHENMFWYRQDPGLGLRLIYFSYDVKMKEKGDIPEGYSVSREKKERFSLILESASTNQTSMYLCASSSTGFNEKLFFGSGTQLSVL.

This rearrangement joins TRBV20-1 to TRBJ2-7; D is unclear. With 2 bases removed from V and 3 bases from J, the gap between germline ends came to 8 bases. Germline V gene data show CDR1 as DFQATT and CDR2 as SNEGSKA (reference sequence). This CDR3 has 12 residues. CDR3: CSARPDGYEQYF. CDR3 sequence (DNA): TGCAGTGCTAGACCTGACGGCTACGAGCAGTACTTC.

The rearrangement uses TRBV4-3 and TRBJ2-1, with TRBD2 identical over 7 bases. The trim removed 0 bases at V and 4 bases at J, leaving 3 bases unmatched. This CDR3 spans 15 amino acids. The germline V gene has CDR1 LGHNA and CDR2 YSLEER. CDR3 sequence reads: CASSQESGEYNEQFF. The CDR3 nucleotides are TGCGCCAGCAGCCAAGAGAGCGGGGAGTACAATGAGCAGTTCTTC.

The chain carries TRBV27 and TRBJ2-1; TRBD2 matches 10 bases. In germline, CDR1 is MNHEY, CDR2 SMNVEV (reference sequence). The CDR3 loop spans 19 amino acids. With 0 bases clipped from V and 0 bases from J, the junction kept 8 bases outside the gene matches. Here the CDR3 DNA reads TGTGCCAGCAGTTTATCTTCTAGCGGGGGATCGAGCTCCTACAATGAGCAGTTCTTC. This gives the protein CASSLSSSGGSSSYNEQFF.

This clonotype appeared many times. This chain connects TRBV20-1 to TRBJ2-5; D is unclear. The CDR3 length is 13 residues. Germline CDR1 and CDR2: DFQATT and SNEGSKA (reference sequence). V was clipped by 0 bases and J by 7 bases, with 12 bases between them. CDR3 residues: CSARDLDLGTQYF. CDR3 bases: TGCAGTGCTAGAGATCTGGACCTCGGGACCCAGTACTTC.

V and J are TRBV2 and TRBJ2-7; D gene ambiguous. V gave up 3 bases and J gave up 3 bases, with 9 bases separating them. Germline CDR1 SNHLY, CDR2 FYNNEI. This CDR3 has 13 amino acids. CDR3 nucleotides: TGTGCCAGCAGTGATGAGGCAGACTACGAGCAGTACTTC. Translated: CASSDEADYEQYF.

The CDR3 loop reads CATSEPGTSLDEQFF. CDR3 coding DNA: TGTGCCACCAGTGAACCCGGGACTAGCTTGGATGAGCAGTTCTTC. The V gene is TRBV24-1, the J gene TRBJ2-1; TRBD2 matches at 9 bases. CDR1 and CDR2 (germline): KGHDR, SFDVKD. The CDR3 covers 15 residues. The junction had 8 bases not matched to a gene; V was cut back by 4 bases and J by 8 bases.